These T cell receptor beta chains were read from a single sample in a study of CD8 T cells in Susac syndrome. One entry per CDR3 protein results from TCRdb running MiXCR on the immunoSEQ multiplex PCR reads. This table has 180,000 or so distinct CDR3 sequences, about 93% appearing once. Sequenced: CD4+ T cells from PBMCs. The source of these receptors is a human donor in good health. The CDR3 runs from the conserved cysteine through the conserved F or W. Fields, in order: V gene, CDR3 length, clone size, J gene, CDR3 protein. Clone sizes are given selectively: once, few, many, or a class where the clone is expanded.

TRBV9	14	-	TRBJ2-3	CASSRLGTPDTQYF
TRBV3-1	13	-	TRBJ2-7	CASSQDIEYEQYF
TRBV20-1	14	-	TRBJ1-1	CSASSGFQDTEAFF
TRBV3-1	13	-	TRBJ1-1	CASSPGQGGFAFF
TRBV9	14	once	TRBJ2-1	CASSVDRVGDEQFF
TRBV30	13	-	TRBJ2-5	CAWSVGGGETQYF
TRBV12-3/TRBV12-4	13	-	TRBJ2-1	CASSLREGGEQFF
TRBV7-2	15	-	TRBJ2-7	CASSLEGSTPREQYF
TRBV6-2/TRBV6-3	15	-	TRBJ2-7	CASSLTGDRSYEQYF
TRBV15	18	-	TRBJ2-3	CATSSPHGASGTTDTQYF
TRBV4-3	13	-	TRBJ1-6	CASSQNQGSPLHF
TRBV18	15	-	TRBJ2-7	CASSQEQGMPYEQYF
TRBV2	13	-	TRBJ1-1	CASSGQGVTEAFF
TRBV6-5	16	-	TRBJ2-2	CASSYSHRGRAGELFF
TRBV19	11	-	TRBJ2-7	CASTAGGPWYF
TRBV7-2	17	-	TRBJ2-7	CASSLFLKEGTGGEQYF
TRBV20-1	16	-	TRBJ2-1	CSASPGAGLSYNEQFF
TRBV9	15	-	TRBJ2-1	CASSVLSSGGNEQFF
TRBV12-3/TRBV12-4	11	-	TRBJ2-1	CASSLADEQFF
TRBV7-2	14	once	TRBJ2-7	CASSFYSLGDEQYF
TRBV7-2	13	-	TRBJ2-5	CASSPRGGETQYF
TRBV5-4	14	-	TRBJ1-2	CASTQGGTPYGYTF
TRBV3-1	15	-	TRBJ2-7	CASSKDRATTYEQYF
TRBV9	13	-	TRBJ2-7	CASSVEDGGQQYF
TRBV27	13	-	TRBJ1-1	CASSFLRESGAFF
TRBV18	13	-	TRBJ2-7	CASSAANDYEQYF
TRBV3-1	15	-	TRBJ2-7	CASSPASGGAYEQYF
TRBV19	11	-	TRBJ2-5	CASASGETQYF
TRBV7-9	14	-	TRBJ2-5	CASSYGQGQETQYF
TRBV7-2	15	-	TRBJ2-7	CASSLRYATTYEQYF
TRBV4-3	13	-	TRBJ1-5	CASSQELEQAQHF
TRBV25-1	15	-	TRBJ2-2	CASSEGGRNTGELFF
TRBV20-1	13	-	TRBJ2-3	CSARGETADTQYF
TRBV12-3/TRBV12-4	15	-	TRBJ2-1	CASSLSGSSYNEQFF
TRBV24-1	18	-	TRBJ2-1	CATSRDMPSRGSYNEQFF
TRBV12-3/TRBV12-4	14	-	TRBJ1-1	CASSEAVSNTEAFF
TRBV7-2	14	-	TRBJ2-1	CASSLAGGHNEQFF
TRBV20-1	12	-	TRBJ2-1	CSALGLGDEQFF
TRBV3-1	12	few	TRBJ1-2	CASSSPGDGYTF
TRBV29-1	13	-	TRBJ2-7	CSVLTSNSYEQYF
TRBV11-2	11	-	TRBJ1-1	CASSPLNGAFF
TRBV18	13	-	TRBJ1-2	CASSLDRAYGYTF
TRBV4-2	15	once	TRBJ1-1	CASSQDWSTDAEAFF
TRBV5-4	15	-	TRBJ2-5	CASSLESSREETQYF
TRBV4-3	16	-	TRBJ1-2	CASSQDYRQGGYGYTF
TRBV3-1	15	-	TRBJ1-2	CASSQVGPGARGYTF
TRBV6-2/TRBV6-3	16	-	TRBJ2-1	CASTPTAGQGYNEQFF
TRBV20-1	14	-	TRBJ1-1	CSATKGAQGPEAFF
TRBV20-1	14	-	TRBJ2-1	CSASAGSSYNEQFF
TRBV30	15	-	TRBJ2-1	CAWSVSLAESGDQFF
TRBV9	14	-	TRBJ2-1	CASSVGPLDDEQFF
TRBV29-1	14	-	TRBJ1-1	CSVGVLLGDTEAFF
TRBV29-1	15	-	TRBJ1-2	CSVRDRGMTNYGYTF
TRBV29-1	14	once	TRBJ1-1	CSVESGRMNTEAFF
TRBV24-1	16	once	TRBJ2-3	CATSDRDRGSTDTQYF
TRBV18	14	-	TRBJ1-1	CASSPSLYATEAFF
TRBV4-3	15	-	TRBJ2-7	CASSQDGRGLYEQYF
TRBV11-3	19	-	TRBJ2-1	CASSRVSGGASLSYNEQFF
TRBV28	12	-	TRBJ2-7	CASSSQGRKQYF